The 10 T cell receptor beta chains in this list originate from one sample, sequenced in a study of blood T cells in healthy people across ages. A second about 7 to 11 cycle PCR used barcoded and J-beta primers. TCRdb itself ran the 5' RACE reads through MiXCR, one entry per CDR3 protein. Seen here are hundreds of thousands of distinct CDR3 sequences, roughly 50% observed once, and the top ten hold around 25%. Material for sequencing was blood. Source of these receptors: a middle-aged man in good health.

V and J are TRBV4-2 and TRBJ2-1; D gene uncertain. This CDR3 has 17 amino acids. Germline assignment: CDR1 LGHNA and CDR2 YNFKEQ. Trimming stripped 5 bases from V and 9 bases from J, with 26 bases between. CDR3 region: CASSLYIDRTFTSEQFF. DNA for the CDR3: TGTGCCAGCAGCTTATATATCGACCGAACCTTTACGAGTGAGCAGTTCTTC.

To note about this clonotype: Mismatch with germline at one junction end may stem from a read error. The chain combines TRBV7-9 with TRBJ2-7, with D possibly matching TRBD1 (6 bases). Germline CDR1 SEHNR, CDR2 FQNEAQ (reference sequence). This CDR3 has 16 amino acids. The CDR3 DNA is TGTGCCAACAGCTTAGGGGGAATTGACGGGTCCTACGAGCAGTACTTC. Translated: CANSLGGIDGSYEQYF. The whole variable domain, filled in from reference TRBV7-9 and TRBJ2-7, reads DTGVSQNPRHKITKRGQNVTFRCDPISEHNRLYWYRQTLGQGPEFLTYFQNEAQLEKSRLLSDRFSAERPKGSFSTLEIQRTEQGDSAMYLCANSLGGIDGSYEQYFGPGTRLTVT.

This clonotype was detected only a few times. This sequence joins TRBV27 and TRBJ2-7; 10 nucleotides align to TRBD2. In germline, CDR1 is MNHEY, CDR2 SMNVEV (reference sequence). The V and J ends lost 6 bases and 2 bases, in that order; junction bases with no gene match: 4. The CDR3 sequence is 14 residues long. CDR3 sequence: CASSTSGITYEQYF. The CDR3 nucleotides are TGTGCCAGCAGCACTAGCGGGATTACCTACGAGCAGTACTTC.

The chain links TRBV15 to TRBJ2-3, with D possibly TRBD2 on 5 matching bases. This CDR3 is 17 amino acids long. V was pared by 0 bases and J by 4 bases, with 17 bases between. The germline CDR1 and CDR2 sequences are LNHNV and YYDKDF (reference sequence). The CDR3 region is CATSRDLGGFKADTQYF. The CDR3 DNA sequence: TGTGCCACCAGCAGAGATCTGGGCGGGTTCAAAGCAGATACGCAGTATTTT.

The chain recombines TRBV9 with TRBJ1-2, with TRBD1 as a possible D gene (5 bases). The germline V gene encodes CDR1 SGDLS and CDR2 YYNGEE. V was pared by 0 bases and J by 0 bases, with 12 bases between. CDR3 length: 16 amino acids. CDR3 sequence reads: CASSVAPTGTNYGYTF. The CDR3, as DNA: TGTGCCAGCAGCGTAGCCCCCACAGGCACTAACTATGGCTACACCTTC.

The V gene is TRBV12-3 or TRBV12-4, the J gene TRBJ1-5; 7 bases fit TRBD1. V dropped 2 bases and J dropped 4; count of bases not matched to a gene: 11. The CDR3 length is 17 residues. CDR3 loop: CASSLRGPRGHNQPQHF. CDR3 coding DNA: TGTGCCAGCAGTTTAAGGGGCCCAAGGGGGCATAATCAGCCCCAGCATTTT.

The chain combines TRBV3-1 with TRBJ1-3; TRBD1 matches at 7 bases. V was clipped by 1 base and J by 3 bases; unmatched bases: 9. CDR3 length equals 17 residues. From germline, CDR1 is LGHDT and CDR2 YNNKEL (reference sequence). The DNA for the CDR3 is TGTGCCAGCAGCCAAGGGTCCGAGACAGGGAGTGGAAACACCATATATTTT. This codes for CASSQGSETGSGNTIYF.

This clonotype was seen more than once but under ten times. The chain links TRBV29-1 to TRBJ1-2; D not resolved. Germline loops: CDR1 SQVTM, CDR2 ANQGSEA. This CDR3 has 17 amino acids. The germline V and J ends were trimmed by 7 bases and 2 bases, with 26 bases remaining between them. The CDR3 coding sequence is TGCAGCGGCCTCCTCGCCGGACCGTCGATTTTAAACTATGGCTACACCTTC. Amino acid sequence: CSGLLAGPSILNYGYTF.

This sequence joins TRBV29-1 and TRBJ2-3, with a weak D call TRBD1 (6 bases). This CDR3 has 13 residues. Germline CDR1 reads SQVTM; CDR2 reads ANQGSEA. V was trimmed by 8 bases and J by 3 bases, leaving 15 bases between them. The CDR3 DNA reads TGCAGCCCCCTAGGGGGTAAGACAGATACGCAGTATTTT. This sequence encodes CSPLGGKTDTQYF.

The rearrangement uses TRBV12-3 or TRBV12-4 and TRBJ1-6, with D perhaps TRBD1 (5 bases). V shed 7 bases and J shed 6 bases, with 16 bases lying between them. The CDR3 has 15 residues. The CDR3 loop reads CASTPGGRSNSPLHF. CDR3 coding DNA: TGTGCCAGCACCCCCGGGGGACGGAGTAATTCACCCCTCCACTTT.